The rows below give T cell receptor beta chains drawn from one sample of a study of T cell responses to AZD1222 COVID-19 vaccine. Produced via immunoSEQ multiplex PCR; TCRdb's table is partial and in-frame only. This table holds some 170,000 clones, about 92% found once. The material was peripheral blood, obtained on day 0 of AZD1222 vaccination. Every receptor here comes from an adult in good health. Each CDR3 is given with its conserved first and last residue. A D gene is named only where the DNA matches it firmly. The listing skips clone size in some rows; elsewhere it reads once, few, many or a size class.

CASSLEGEGYGYGYTF | TGTGCCAGCAGCTTGGAAGGAGAAGGGTACGGCTATGGCTACACCTTC | . | TRBJ1-2 | TRBV5-5 | .
CASSLMEMNEQFF | TGTGCCAGCAGTTTAATGGAAATGAATGAGCAGTTCTTC | . | TRBJ2-1 | TRBV27 | .
CATSDLGRTSGRRSSYNEQFF | TGTGCCACCAGTGATTTAGGGCGGACTAGCGGGAGGCGGAGCTCCTACAATGAGCAGTTCTTC | TRBD2 | TRBJ2-1 | TRBV24-1 | .
CSVEVYTEAFF | TGCAGCGTTGAGGTATACACTGAAGCTTTCTTT | . | TRBJ1-1 | TRBV29-1 | .
CASSQDGQGELREQYF | TGTGCCAGCAGCCAAGATGGACAGGGTGAATTGAGGGAGCAGTACTTC | TRBD1 | TRBJ2-7 | TRBV4-2 | .
CASSPGRDQPQHF | TGTGCCAGCAGCCCAGGCAGGGATCAGCCCCAGCATTTT | . | TRBJ1-5 | TRBV12-3/TRBV12-4 | .
CASSRAGGGTEAFF | TGTGCCAGCAGCCGAGCCGGAGGGGGCACTGAAGCTTTCTTT | . | TRBJ1-1 | TRBV5-5 | .
CASSPGTVDFNYGYTF | TGTGCCAGCAGCCCTGGGACAGTGGATTTCAACTATGGCTACACCTTC | TRBD1 | TRBJ1-2 | TRBV5-5 | .
CASSDDAYEQYF | TGTGCCAGCAGCGACGACGCCTACGAGCAGTACTTC | . | TRBJ2-7 | TRBV27 | .
CAWSPKGGWDNEQFF | TGTGCCTGGAGTCCTAAGGGCGGGTGGGACAATGAGCAGTTCTTC | . | TRBJ2-1 | TRBV30 | .
CASSLPMGHGYTF | TGTGCCAGCAGCTTGCCGATGGGGCATGGCTACACCTTC | . | TRBJ1-2 | TRBV5-6 | .
CASTRSGGYILNTEAFF | TGTGCCAGCACACGCTCAGGGGGCTATATCCTGAACACTGAAGCTTTCTTT | TRBD1 | TRBJ1-1 | TRBV2 | .
CASSRTGRDSYNEQFF | TGTGCCAGCAGCCGGACCGGGAGAGACTCCTACAATGAGCAGTTCTTC | . | TRBJ2-1 | TRBV4-2 | .
CASSFTSTGSANTGELFF | TGCGCCAGCAGCTTCACCTCGACAGGGTCCGCGAACACCGGGGAGCTGTTTTTT | TRBD1 | TRBJ2-2 | TRBV5-1 | .
CASSRKDGGTEAFF | TGTGCCAGCAGCAGGAAAGATGGGGGCACTGAAGCTTTCTTT | . | TRBJ1-1 | TRBV21-1 | once
CASSHGLAGYEQYF | TGTGCCAGCAGTCATGGACTAGCGGGGTACGAGCAGTACTTC | TRBD2 | TRBJ2-7 | TRBV27 | once
CSVVRNTEAFF | TGCAGCGTTGTCAGGAACACTGAAGCTTTCTTT | . | TRBJ1-1 | TRBV29-1 | .
CASSDRDPGELFF | TGTGCCAGCTCCGACAGGGACCCCGGGGAGCTGTTTTTT | TRBD1 | TRBJ2-2 | TRBV18 | .
CASSPGTPPDTQYF | TGTGCCAGCAGTCCCGGGACTCCTCCCGATACGCAGTATTTT | . | TRBJ2-3 | TRBV6-5 | .
CASSEMGDFTDTQYF | TGTGCCAGCTCAGAGATGGGGGACTTCACAGATACGCAGTATTTT | . | TRBJ2-3 | TRBV6-5 | .
CASSEFGSYGYTF | TGTGCCAGCAGTGAATTCGGGAGCTATGGCTACACCTTC | . | TRBJ1-2 | TRBV6-1 | .
CSAAFGYTF | TGCAGTGCTGCTTTCGGCTACACCTTC | . | TRBJ1-2 | TRBV20-1 | once
CSVEDFREQADTQYF | TGCAGCGTTGAAGACTTTCGGGAACAGGCAGATACGCAGTATTTT | . | TRBJ2-3 | TRBV29-1 | .
CASSLEGTRSYNEQFF | TGTGCCAGCAGCTTGGAGGGGACTAGGTCCTACAATGAGCAGTTCTTC | TRBD2 | TRBJ2-1 | TRBV5-4 | .
CASRGQRMASPLHF | TGTGCCAGCAGAGGCCAGCGGATGGCTTCACCCCTCCACTTT | . | TRBJ1-6 | TRBV2 | .
CASLLAGGNEQFF | TGTGCCAGCCTCCTAGCGGGAGGCAATGAGCAGTTCTTC | TRBD2 | TRBJ2-1 | TRBV3-1/TRBV3-2 | .
CASSSKLQGKAFF | TGTGCCAGCAGCTCCAAACTACAGGGAAAAGCTTTCTTT | . | TRBJ1-1 | TRBV7-9 | .
CASSRQGLDPLHF | TGTGCCAGCAGCCGACAGGGGTTGGATCCCCTCCACTTT | TRBD1 | TRBJ1-6 | TRBV11-2 | once
CASSSGLAGEIETQYF | TGTGCCAGCAGCTCCGGACTAGCGGGAGAGATAGAGACCCAGTACTTC | TRBD2 | TRBJ2-5 | TRBV5-8 | .
CASSPPGTSNTIYF | TGTGCCAGCAGCCCCCCCGGGACGTCGAACACCATATATTTT | . | TRBJ1-3 | TRBV7-2 | .
CASSSPGGALTGELFF | TGTGCCAGCTCATCACCCGGGGGGGCGCTGACCGGGGAGCTGTTTTTT | TRBD2 | TRBJ2-2 | TRBV18 | .
CASSPLSGRKVANTGELFF | TGCGCCAGCAGCCCCCTGTCGGGGCGGAAAGTCGCGAACACCGGGGAGCTGTTTTTT | . | TRBJ2-2 | TRBV4-1 | few
CASSEWDREFNEQFF | TGTGCCAGCAGCGAATGGGACAGGGAGTTCAATGAGCAGTTCTTC | TRBD1 | TRBJ2-1 | TRBV7-8 | .
CASLTSAQGNTEAFF | TGTGCCAGCTTAACCAGTGCGCAGGGGAACACTGAAGCTTTCTTT | . | TRBJ1-1 | TRBV18 | .
CASSARLTFF | TGTGCCAGCAGTGCCCGTCTAACTTTCTTT | . | TRBJ1-1 | TRBV25-1 | .